The 21 T cell receptor beta chains below come from one sample, sequenced in a study of radiotherapy plus CTLA-4 blockade in lung cancer. Repertoires were generated with immunoSEQ multiplex PCR, while TCRdb's copy carries only in-frame clones and drops some. The table records roughly 53,000 clones, roughly 80% of them present only once. Here the sequenced sample was peripheral blood, taken from a patient treated with radiotherapy plus ipilimumab. Source of these receptors: a human donor with non-small cell lung cancer who had a partial response to radiotherapy plus ipilimumab.

This clone has just a few counts. This rearrangement joins TRBV7-2 to TRBJ1-2; 8 nucleotides line up with TRBD1. Germline assignment: CDR1 SGHTA and CDR2 FQGNSA. The CDR3 contains 14 residues. V gave up 2 bases and J gave up 4 bases; unmatched junction bases: 3. CDR3 protein: CASSLSQGAYGYTF. In nucleotides, the CDR3 is TGTGCCAGCAGCTTATCCCAGGGGGCCTATGGCTACACCTTC.

The chain couples TRBV14 to TRBJ2-7, with 9 bases that match TRBD2. The CDR3 contains 15 residues. Germline assignment: CDR1 SGHDN and CDR2 FVKESK. V was pared by 5 bases and J by 2 bases, with 7 bases of the junction left unmatched. The CDR3 region has the DNA TGTGCCAGCAGCTCCCGGGCGGGGGGGACCTACGAGCAGTACTTC. Translated, it gives CASSSRAGGTYEQYF.

CDR3 bases: TGTGCCAGCAGTGCGAGTAGCGGCACAGATACGCAGTATTTT. It codes for CASSASSGTDTQYF. The rearrangement uses TRBV2 and TRBJ2-3, with TRBD2 as a possible D gene (5 bases). The CDR3 is 14 residues long. The V gene lost 4 bases and the J gene lost 1 base, with 9 bases spanning the gap. Germline lookup yields CDR1 SNHLY and CDR2 FYNNEI.

This rearrangement joins TRBV28 to TRBJ1-1; weak D call: TRBD1 (5 bases). Germline V gives CDR1 MDHEN, CDR2 SYDVKM. V was trimmed by 4 bases and J by 4 bases, leaving 10 bases between them. The CDR3 sequence is 13 residues long. The CDR3 here is CASSSPGGTEAFF. The CDR3, as DNA: TGTGCCAGCAGTTCCCCCGGGGGCACTGAAGCTTTCTTT. The full variable domain, with the rest looked up from reference TRBV28 and TRBJ1-1, is DVKVTQSSRYLVKRTGEKVFLECVQDMDHENMFWYRQDPGLGLRLIYFSYDVKMKEKGDIPEGYSVSREKKERFSLILESASTNQTSMYLCASSSPGGTEAFFGQGTRLTVV.

This clone was seen only a few times. V and J are TRBV9 and TRBJ1-2; 7 nucleotides line up with TRBD1. The CDR3 spans 16 residues. V shed 2 bases, J shed 1 base, and the junction held 8 bases outside the gene matches. Per germline, CDR1 SGDLS and CDR2 YYNGEE. CDR3 in DNA: TGTGCCAGCAGCGTGGAGACAGGGCCCTTTAACTATGGCTACACCTTC. Its translation: CASSVETGPFNYGYTF.

This chain links TRBV9 with TRBJ1-1; possibly TRBD1 for D (5 bases). V was cut by 0 bases and J by 1 base, with 7 bases left in between. Germline-derived CDR1 and CDR2 are SGDLS and YYNGEE. The CDR3 sequence is 14 residues long. The chain's CDR3 is CASSVVTENTEAFF. The CDR3 DNA is TGTGCCAGCAGCGTAGTGACAGAGAACACTGAAGCTTTCTTT.

The rearrangement uses TRBV7-9 and TRBJ2-7; D is unclear. The CDR3 extends over 11 amino acids. V lost 4 bases and J 6 bases, leaving 7 bases between the germline ends. Germline loops: CDR1 SEHNR, CDR2 FQNEAQ (reference sequence). The CDR3 DNA sequence: TGTGCCAGCAGCTCCTCAGTCGAGCAGTACTTC. Amino acids: CASSSSVEQYF.

The rearrangement joins TRBV29-1 to TRBJ1-3; maybe TRBD1 (6 bases). From germline, CDR1 is SQVTM and CDR2 ANQGSEA. The CDR3 is 14 residues long. Deletions cut 7 bases from V and 2 bases from J, with 15 bases between. This CDR3 reads CSGLGAQPGNTIYF. The CDR3 DNA reads as TGCAGCGGATTGGGGGCGCAGCCTGGAAACACCATATATTTT.

The rearrangement uses TRBV27 and TRBJ1-1; 7 bases are shared with TRBD1. CDR1 MNHEY and CDR2 SMNVEV come from the germline V gene (reference sequence). V lost 5 bases and J lost 4; bases outside the gene matches: 7. CDR3 size: 14 residues. CDR3 in amino acids: CASSQRQGSTEAFF. The CDR3 nucleotides are TGTGCCAGCAGTCAACGACAGGGATCCACTGAAGCTTTCTTT.

The gene calls are TRBV5-1 and TRBJ1-1; TRBD1 matches at 8 bases. Germline V lookup: CDR1 SGHRS, CDR2 YFSETQ. The CDR3 consists of 14 residues. V was pared by 2 bases and J by 4 bases, with 4 bases of the junction left unmatched. The CDR3 is CASSLDRGGTEAFF. The DNA for the CDR3 is TGCGCCAGCAGCTTAGACAGGGGAGGCACTGAAGCTTTCTTT.

The V call is TRBV6-6, the J call TRBJ1-1; 8 bases are shared with TRBD1. V shed 6 bases, J shed 5 bases, and the junction held 11 bases outside the gene matches. Germline V lookup: CDR1 MNHNY, CDR2 SVGAGI (reference sequence). This CDR3 is 15 amino acids long. The CDR3 sequence: CASSDWTGRRTEAFF. CDR3 sequence (DNA): TGTGCCAGCAGCGACTGGACAGGGAGACGGACTGAAGCTTTCTTT.

This clone was detected only once. The junction does not match germline at one end; this may be a read error. This rearrangement joins TRBV5-5 to TRBJ1-1, with D perhaps matching TRBD1 (5 bases). This CDR3 comprises 13 residues. Germline loops: CDR1 SGHKS, CDR2 YYEKEE (reference sequence). The CDR3 region is CASSLGGFGEVFF. DNA for the CDR3: TGTGCCAGCAGCTTGGGGGGCTTTGGTGAAGTTTTCTTT.

The chain links TRBV28 to TRBJ2-7; TRBD1 matches at 8 bases. Germline values: CDR1 MDHEN, CDR2 SYDVKM. The CDR3 contains 15 residues. V gave up 5 bases and J gave up 3 bases; unmatched junction bases: 9. The CDR3 DNA sequence: TGTGCCAGCAGTCTCCCTGGGACAGGAAACTACGAGCAGTACTTC. It translates to CASSLPGTGNYEQYF.

The chain recombines TRBV28 with TRBJ2-7; D is ambiguous. V was clipped by 2 bases and J by 0 bases, with 8 bases between them. The CDR3 spans 14 residues. In germline, CDR1 is MDHEN, CDR2 SYDVKM. CDR3 DNA: TGTGCCAGCAGTTTAGGCGGAAACTCCTACGAGCAGTACTTC. It codes for CASSLGGNSYEQYF.

This rearrangement joins TRBV6-5 to TRBJ1-1, with a weak D call TRBD1 (5 bases). The germline V gene encodes CDR1 MNHEY and CDR2 SVGAGI. Deletions cut 8 bases from V and 0 bases from J, with 10 bases between. This CDR3 is built from 13 residues. This CDR3 is CASRQILNTEAFF. DNA of the CDR3: TGTGCCAGCCGACAGATCCTGAACACTGAAGCTTTCTTT.

In its sample, this clone was seen once. As DNA, the CDR3 is TGTGCCAGCAGCTTGACAGGGGGCGAAGCTTTCTTT. Its translation is CASSLTGGEAFF. The chain couples TRBV13 to TRBJ1-1, with 10 bases aligning to TRBD1. V trimming: 3 bases; J trimming: 8 bases; junction bases outside the gene matches: 0. Germline-derived CDR1 and CDR2 are PRHDT and FYEKMQ (reference sequence). CDR3 length equals 12 residues. The variable domain in full, completed from reference TRBV13 and TRBJ1-1, reads AAGVIQSPRHLIKEKRETATLKCYPIPRHDTVYWYQQGPGQDPQFLISFYEKMQSDKGSIPDRFSAQQFSDYHSELNMSSLELGDSALYFCASSLTGGEAFFGQGTRLTVV.

The chain uses TRBV5-6 and TRBJ2-5, with a possible D match to TRBD1 (5 bases). Trimming removed 0 bases at V and 2 bases at J, with 11 bases between. Germline V gives CDR1 SGHDT, CDR2 YYEEEE. CDR3 length equals 15 residues. CDR3 bases: TGTGCCAGCAGCTTGGCCCTGGGGCTGCAAGAGACCCAGTACTTC. Amino acid sequence: CASSLALGLQETQYF.

The chain recombines TRBV6-5 with TRBJ1-1, with no clear D. This CDR3 has 12 amino acids. CDR1 and CDR2 (germline): MNHEY, SVGAGI. V lost 4 bases, J lost 7 bases, and 10 bases lay in between. CDR3 DNA: TGTGCCAGCAGTTCCCGAAACGGTGAAGCTTTCTTT. It is translated as CASSSRNGEAFF.

The rearrangement joins TRBV12-5 to TRBJ2-7, with 8 bases aligning to TRBD2. The CDR3 spans 19 residues. Germline V gives CDR1 LGHNT, CDR2 FRNRAP. The trim removed 0 bases at V and 5 bases at J, leaving 18 bases unmatched. The CDR3 is CASGLVRFGGGLYWDEQYF. In DNA, the CDR3 is TGTGCTAGTGGTTTGGTACGGTTTGGCGGGGGGCTCTACTGGGACGAGCAGTACTTC.

V and J are TRBV19 and TRBJ1-5; 9 bases are a match to TRBD1. Germline V gene lookup returns CDR1 LNHDA and CDR2 SQIVND (reference sequence). After removal of 6 bases from V and 1 base from J, the junction contained 7 bases not matched to a gene. The CDR3 is 16 residues long. The chain's CDR3 is CASRQTGGASNQPQHF. DNA of the CDR3: TGTGCCAGTAGACAGACAGGGGGGGCGAGCAATCAGCCCCAGCATTTT.

The rearrangement uses TRBV9 and TRBJ1-4; 9 bases are a match to TRBD1. In germline, CDR1 is SGDLS, CDR2 YYNGEE. The CDR3 covers 16 residues. V was clipped by 4 bases and J by 8 bases; unmatched bases: 12. CDR3 nucleotides: TGTGCCAGCAGCCCGGGTCCCGGACAGGGGAAGGAAAAACTGTTTTTT. The encoded protein is CASSPGPGQGKEKLFF.